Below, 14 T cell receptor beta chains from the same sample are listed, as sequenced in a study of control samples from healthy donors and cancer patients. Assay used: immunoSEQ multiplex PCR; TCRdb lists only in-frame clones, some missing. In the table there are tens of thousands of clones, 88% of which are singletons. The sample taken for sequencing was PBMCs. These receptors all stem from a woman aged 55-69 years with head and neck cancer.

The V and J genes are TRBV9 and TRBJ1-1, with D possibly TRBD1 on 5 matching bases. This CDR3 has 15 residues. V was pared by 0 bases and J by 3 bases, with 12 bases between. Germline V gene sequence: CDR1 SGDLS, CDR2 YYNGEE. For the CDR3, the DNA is TGTGCCAGCAGCGTAGGTAAGGGGTTAGACACTGAAGCTTTCTTT. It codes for CASSVGKGLDTEAFF.

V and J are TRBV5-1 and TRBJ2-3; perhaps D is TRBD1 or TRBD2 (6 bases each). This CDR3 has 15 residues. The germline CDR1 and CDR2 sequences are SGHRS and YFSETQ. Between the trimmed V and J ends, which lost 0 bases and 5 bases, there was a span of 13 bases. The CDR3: CASSLAGGFGDTQYF. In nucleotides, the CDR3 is TGCGCCAGCAGCTTGGCCGGGGGCTTCGGAGATACGCAGTATTTT.

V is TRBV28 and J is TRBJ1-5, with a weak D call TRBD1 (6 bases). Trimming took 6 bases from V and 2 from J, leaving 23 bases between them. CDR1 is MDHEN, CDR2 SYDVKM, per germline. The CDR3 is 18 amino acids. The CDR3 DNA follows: TGTGCCAGCAGCCCATTTGGAGGGGGAAGGGTAGGCAATCAGCCCCAGCATTTT. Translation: CASSPFGGGRVGNQPQHF.

CDR3 sequence (DNA): TGTGCCAGTAGTATCATGGACTTAGCCAATCAGCCCCAGCATTTT. This sequence encodes CASSIMDLANQPQHF. V is TRBV19 and J is TRBJ1-5; D gene ambiguous. Trimming took 3 bases from V and 3 from J, leaving 12 bases between them. This CDR3 spans 15 amino acids. The V gene's germline CDR1 is LNHDA and CDR2 SQIVND (reference sequence).

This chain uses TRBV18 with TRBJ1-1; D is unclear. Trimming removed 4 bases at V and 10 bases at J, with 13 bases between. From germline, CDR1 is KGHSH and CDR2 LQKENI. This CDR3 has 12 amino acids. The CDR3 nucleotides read TGTGCCAGCTCACTAGATGGCCCAATAGCTTTCTTT. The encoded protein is CASSLDGPIAFF.

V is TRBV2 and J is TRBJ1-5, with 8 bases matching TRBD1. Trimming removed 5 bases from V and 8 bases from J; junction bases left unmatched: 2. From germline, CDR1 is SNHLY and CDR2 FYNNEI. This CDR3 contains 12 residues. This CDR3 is CASSPDREPQHF. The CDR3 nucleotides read TGTGCCAGCAGTCCGGACAGGGAGCCCCAGCATTTT.

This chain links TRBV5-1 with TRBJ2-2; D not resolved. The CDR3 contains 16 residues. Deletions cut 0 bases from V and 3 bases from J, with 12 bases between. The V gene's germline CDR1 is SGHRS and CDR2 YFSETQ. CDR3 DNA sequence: TGCGCCAGCAGCTTGGTCCATGTTAGGGACACCGGGGAGCTGTTTTTT. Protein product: CASSLVHVRDTGELFF.

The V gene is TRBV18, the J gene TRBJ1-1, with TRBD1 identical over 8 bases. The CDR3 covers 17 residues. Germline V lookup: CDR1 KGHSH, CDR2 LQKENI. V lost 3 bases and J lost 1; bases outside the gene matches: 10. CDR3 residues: CASSPVTGEVGNTEAFF. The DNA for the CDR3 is TGTGCCAGCTCACCTGTGACAGGGGAGGTGGGGAACACTGAAGCTTTCTTT.

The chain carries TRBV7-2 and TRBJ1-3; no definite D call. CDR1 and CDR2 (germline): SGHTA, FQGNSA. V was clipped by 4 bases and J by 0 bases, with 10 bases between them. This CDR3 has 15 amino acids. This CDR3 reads CASSSTIFSGNTIYF. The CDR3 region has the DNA TGTGCCAGCAGCTCCACAATTTTCTCTGGAAACACCATATATTTT.

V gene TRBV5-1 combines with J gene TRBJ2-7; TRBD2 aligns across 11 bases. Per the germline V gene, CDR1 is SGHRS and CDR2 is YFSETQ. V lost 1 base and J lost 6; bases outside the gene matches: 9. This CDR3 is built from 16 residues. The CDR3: CASSLTRLAGGSEQYF. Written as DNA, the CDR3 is TGCGCCAGCAGCTTGACTCGGCTAGCGGGAGGTAGCGAGCAGTACTTC.

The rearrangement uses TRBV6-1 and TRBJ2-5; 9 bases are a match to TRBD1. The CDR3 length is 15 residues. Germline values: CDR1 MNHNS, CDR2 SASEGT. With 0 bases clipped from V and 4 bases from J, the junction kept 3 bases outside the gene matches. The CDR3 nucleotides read TGTGCCAGCAGTGAAGCGGGGACAGGGAGAGAGACCCAGTACTTC. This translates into CASSEAGTGRETQYF.

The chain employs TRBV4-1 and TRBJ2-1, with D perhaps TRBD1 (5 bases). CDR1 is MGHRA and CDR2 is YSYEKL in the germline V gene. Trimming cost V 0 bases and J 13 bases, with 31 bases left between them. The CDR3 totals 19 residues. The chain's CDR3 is CASSQDDSSTLGNPGNQFF. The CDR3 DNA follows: TGCGCCAGCAGCCAAGATGACAGCTCCACCCTGGGGAACCCCGGAAACCAGTTCTTC.

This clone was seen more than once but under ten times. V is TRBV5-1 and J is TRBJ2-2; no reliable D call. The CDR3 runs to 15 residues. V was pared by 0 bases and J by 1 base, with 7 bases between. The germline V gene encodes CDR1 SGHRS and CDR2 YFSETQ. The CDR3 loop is CASSLGPMNTGELFF. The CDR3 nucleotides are TGCGCCAGCAGCTTGGGACCAATGAACACCGGGGAGCTGTTTTTT.

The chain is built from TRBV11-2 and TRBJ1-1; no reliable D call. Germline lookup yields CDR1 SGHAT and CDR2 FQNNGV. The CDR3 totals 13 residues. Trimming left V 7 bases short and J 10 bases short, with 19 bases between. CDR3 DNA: TGTGCCAGCACCCGCCGGGGTGAGGGCTTAGCTTTCTTT. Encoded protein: CASTRRGEGLAFF.